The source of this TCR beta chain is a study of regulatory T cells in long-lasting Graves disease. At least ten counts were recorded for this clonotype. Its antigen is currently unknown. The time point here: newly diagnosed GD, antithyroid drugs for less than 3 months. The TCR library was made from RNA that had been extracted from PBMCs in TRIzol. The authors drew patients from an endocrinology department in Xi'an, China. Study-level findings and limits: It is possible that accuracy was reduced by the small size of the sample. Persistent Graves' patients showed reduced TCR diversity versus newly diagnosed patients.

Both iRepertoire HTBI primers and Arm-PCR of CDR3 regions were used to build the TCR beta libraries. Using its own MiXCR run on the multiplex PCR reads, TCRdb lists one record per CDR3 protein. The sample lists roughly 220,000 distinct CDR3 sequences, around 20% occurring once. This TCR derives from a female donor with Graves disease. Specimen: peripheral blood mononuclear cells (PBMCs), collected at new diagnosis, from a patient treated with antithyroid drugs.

The CDR3 protein is CSVGDGGGKLFF. DNA for the CDR3: TGCAGCGTTGGGGACGGTGGGGGAAAACTGTTTTTT. The chain combines TRBV29-1 with TRBJ1-4; TRBD1 might be the D (5 bases). The CDR3 extends over 12 amino acids. Germline-derived CDR1 and CDR2 are SQVTM and ANQGSEA. V lost 4 bases and J lost 10, with 13 bases in between.